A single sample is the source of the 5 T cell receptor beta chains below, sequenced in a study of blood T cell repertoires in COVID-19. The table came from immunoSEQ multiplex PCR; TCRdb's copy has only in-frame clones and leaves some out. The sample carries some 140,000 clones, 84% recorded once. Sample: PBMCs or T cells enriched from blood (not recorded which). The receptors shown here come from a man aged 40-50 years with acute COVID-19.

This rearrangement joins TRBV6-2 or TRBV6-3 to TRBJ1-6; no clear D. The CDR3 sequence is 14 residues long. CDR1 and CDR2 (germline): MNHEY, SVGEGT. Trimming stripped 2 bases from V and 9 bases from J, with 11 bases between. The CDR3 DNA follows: TGTGCCAGCAGTTACATTGCAGTACGTTCACCCCTCCACTTT. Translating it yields CASSYIAVRSPLHF.

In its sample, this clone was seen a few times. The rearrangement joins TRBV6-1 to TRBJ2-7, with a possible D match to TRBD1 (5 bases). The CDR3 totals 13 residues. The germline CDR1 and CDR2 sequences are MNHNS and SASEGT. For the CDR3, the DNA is TGTGCAGCAGGGTCGAGCTTGCGGCCCGAGCAGTACTTC. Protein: CAAGSSLRPEQYF.

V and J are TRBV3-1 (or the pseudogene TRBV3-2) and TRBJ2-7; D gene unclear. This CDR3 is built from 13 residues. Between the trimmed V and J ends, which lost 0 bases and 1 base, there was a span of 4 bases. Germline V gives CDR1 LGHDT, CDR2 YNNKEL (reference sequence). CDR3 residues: CASSQDSSYEQYF. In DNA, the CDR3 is TGTGCCAGCAGCCAAGACAGTTCCTACGAGCAGTACTTC.

In DNA, the CDR3 is TGCGCCAGCAGCCAAGGGCTAACTAACAGGGGTCGTAGGGACTATGGCTACACCTTC. This encodes CASSQGLTNRGRRDYGYTF. This chain connects TRBV4-3 to TRBJ1-2; 7 bases map to TRBD1. Germline V CDR1 and CDR2: LGHNA, YSLEER. The CDR3 runs to 19 residues. V shed 1 base, J shed 3 bases, and the junction held 17 bases outside the gene matches.

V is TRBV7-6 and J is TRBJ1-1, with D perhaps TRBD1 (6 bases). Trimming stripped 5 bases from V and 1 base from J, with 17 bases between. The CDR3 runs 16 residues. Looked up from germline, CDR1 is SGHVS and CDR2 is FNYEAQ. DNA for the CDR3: TGTGCCAGCAGCGTTCGGGTAGGGGGTAAGAACACTGAAGCTTTCTTT. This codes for CASSVRVGGKNTEAFF.